Shown below are 21 T cell receptor beta chains from a single sample sequenced in a study of B cell selection in AIRE deficiency. Sorted regulatory T cells were CD4-positive, CD25-high and CD127-low or negative. Libraries were prepared by immunoSEQ multiplex PCR; TCRdb keeps only in-frame clonotypes and omits some of them. There are about 26,000 clones in the sample; 92% occur only once, and 1% to 1.4% lies in the top ten. The specimen was CD4+CD25+ Tregs sorted from PBMCs. The receptors shown here come from a human donor in good health.

The chain combines TRBV28 with TRBJ2-7; 10 positions agree with TRBD1. V lost 3 bases to trimming and J lost 2 bases; unmatched junction nucleotides: 16. Germline V gives CDR1 MDHEN, CDR2 SYDVKM. CDR3 size: 19 residues. CDR3 in DNA: TGTGCCAGCAGTTTCATCTCCGACATCGACAGGGGGCAAGCCTACGAGCAGTACTTC. The encoded protein is CASSFISDIDRGQAYEQYF.

The gene calls are TRBV2 and TRBJ2-2; the match to TRBD2 covers 8 bases. The CDR3 is 15 residues long. Germline V gene sequence: CDR1 SNHLY, CDR2 FYNNEI. Trimming at V came to 3 bases and at J to 4 bases, leaving 4 bases not matched to a gene. CDR3 sequence: CASSDPGGPTGELFF. The CDR3 nucleotides are TGTGCCAGCAGTGATCCGGGGGGGCCCACCGGGGAGCTGTTTTTT.

The chain combines TRBV5-4 with TRBJ1-2; 8 bases match TRBD1. The CDR3 contains 17 residues. The V gene end was trimmed by 3 bases and the J gene end by 6 bases; junction bases not matched to a gene: 16. In germline, CDR1 is SGHNT, CDR2 YYREEE (reference sequence). The CDR3 loop is CASSSPKGQAGRDGYTF. As DNA, the CDR3 is TGTGCCAGCAGCTCCCCGAAGGGACAGGCAGGGAGAGATGGCTACACCTTC.

This clone has just one count. The DNA for the CDR3 is TGTGCCAGCTCACCGAGGACAGGAGATGGCTACACCTTC. It specifies CASSPRTGDGYTF. The chain carries TRBV18 and TRBJ1-2, with 7 bases identical to TRBD1. CDR3 size: 13 residues. Germline trimming cut 3 bases from V and 6 bases from J; bases unmatched to any gene: 4. Germline V CDR1 and CDR2: KGHSH, LQKENI.

The V and J genes are TRBV30 and TRBJ2-3; D may be TRBD1 (7 bases). Trimming pared 0 bases from V and 5 bases from J, leaving 12 bases between. CDR3 length equals 14 residues. CDR1 and CDR2 from the germline V gene are GTSNPN and SVGIG (reference sequence). CDR3 nucleotides: TGTGCCTGGAGTGTCGGAGGGGGCGTAGATACGCAGTATTTT. As protein: CAWSVGGGVDTQYF.

The chain combines TRBV10-3 with TRBJ1-2; 8 bases are a match to TRBD1. The CDR3 contains 16 residues. Germline V gene lookup returns CDR1 ENHRY and CDR2 SYGVKD. V lost 6 bases, J lost 7 bases, and 16 bases stayed unmatched. The CDR3 protein is CAISPGTGWGIGGYTF. Here the CDR3 DNA reads TGTGCCATCAGCCCGGGGACAGGATGGGGCATCGGTGGCTACACCTTC.

The chain combines TRBV5-1 with TRBJ1-4; D is uncertain. Per germline, CDR1 SGHRS and CDR2 YFSETQ. This CDR3 has 11 residues. V dropped 5 bases and J dropped 5 bases, with 4 bases sitting between them. The CDR3 DNA reads TGCGCCAGCAGACGGAATGAAAAACTGTTTTTT. Translating it yields CASRRNEKLFF. Based on the CDR3 plus reference TRBV5-1 and TRBJ1-4, the full variable domain is KAGVTQTPRYLIKTRGQQVTLSCSPISGHRSVSWYQQTPGQGLQFLFEYFSETQRNKGNFPGRFSGRQFSNSRSEMNVSTLELGDSALYLCASRRNEKLFFGSGTQLSVL.

This clone occurred once. J is TRBJ2-7 and V is TRBV5-1; unclear D gene. The CDR3 is made up of 12 amino acids. V lost 5 bases and J lost 3, with 9 bases in between. Germline loops: CDR1 SGHRS, CDR2 YFSETQ. The CDR3 DNA reads TGCGCCAGCAGGCGCCTCAGCTACGAGCAGTACTTC. Translating gives CASRRLSYEQYF. The complete variable domain, with remaining parts taken from reference TRBV5-1 and TRBJ2-7, reads KAGVTQTPRYLIKTRGQQVTLSCSPISGHRSVSWYQQTPGQGLQFLFEYFSETQRNKGNFPGRFSGRQFSNSRSEMNVSTLELGDSALYLCASRRLSYEQYFGPGTRLTVT.

The chain is built from TRBV2 and TRBJ1-1; TRBD1 is a possible D gene (5 bases). Between the trimmed V and J ends, which lost 4 bases and 2 bases, there was a span of 11 bases. Germline CDR1 SNHLY, CDR2 FYNNEI. The CDR3 contains 14 residues. The CDR3 loop reads CASSAQVSNTEAFF. As DNA, the CDR3 is TGTGCCAGCAGTGCACAGGTCAGCAACACTGAAGCTTTCTTT.

J is TRBJ1-1 and V is TRBV6-5; D is uncertain. Germline-derived CDR1 and CDR2 are MNHEY and SVGAGI. V was shortened by 2 bases and J by 0 bases, with 10 bases between the two germline ends. CDR3 size: 15 residues. The CDR3 here is CASSYGLSMNTEAFF. Here the CDR3 DNA reads TGTGCCAGCAGTTACGGTCTCAGCATGAACACTGAAGCTTTCTTT.

CDR3 nucleotides: TGTGCCAGCTCACCACTGATGGGGGCCGAGGGGGCCAACGTCCTGACTTTC. Translated, it gives CASSPLMGAEGANVLTF. The genes are TRBV18 and TRBJ2-6, with TRBD1 as a possible D gene (6 bases). The germline V gene has CDR1 KGHSH and CDR2 LQKENI. Trimming cost V 1 base and J 4 bases, with 14 bases left between them. This CDR3 has 17 residues.

V and J are TRBV5-1 and TRBJ2-3, with TRBD2 identical over 7 bases. The germline V gene has CDR1 SGHRS and CDR2 YFSETQ. J lost 1 base, V lost 4 bases, and 9 bases had no gene match. This CDR3 comprises 16 residues. The DNA for the CDR3 is TGCGCCAGCAGCGCAAGCGGGGTGGCTGGCACAGATACGCAGTATTTT. Amino acid sequence: CASSASGVAGTDTQYF.

The V and J genes are TRBV29-1 and TRBJ1-2, with D unclear. Germline CDR1 and CDR2: SQVTM and ANQGSEA. This CDR3 region has 12 residues. V dropped 7 bases and J dropped 4 bases, with 13 bases sitting between them. CDR3: CSAGSFSYGYTF. The CDR3 nucleotides read TGCAGCGCCGGTAGTTTTTCCTATGGCTACACCTTC.

This rearrangement joins TRBV7-5 to TRBJ2-7; the tabulated D call, TRBD1, remains unverified against the DNA. TRBV7-5 is described as a pseudogene. This CDR3 spans 16 amino acids. In DNA form, the CDR3 reads TGTGTCAGAAGCGCTGACCCCGGGACAGGGTATTACGAGCAGTACTTC. Protein sequence: CVRSADPGTGYYEQYF.

The chain employs TRBV7-9 and TRBJ1-3, with D uncertain. Trimming stripped 4 bases from V and 0 bases from J, with 10 bases between. Germline values: CDR1 SEHNR, CDR2 FQNEAQ (reference sequence). The CDR3 consists of 15 residues. CDR3 amino acids: CASSSTRRSGNTIYF. The DNA for the CDR3 is TGTGCCAGCAGCTCGACAAGACGCTCTGGAAACACCATATATTTT.

Points on this clone: This sample includes further DNA sequences coding for the same CDR3. The genes are TRBV2 and TRBJ2-2; 7 bases align to TRBD1. The V gene end was trimmed by 3 bases and the J gene end by 7 bases; junction bases not matched to a gene: 2. Germline V CDR1 and CDR2: SNHLY, FYNNEI. CDR3 length: 13 amino acids. The CDR3 coding sequence is TGTGCCAGCAGTGAGAGGGGGCTCGGGGAGCTGTTTTTT. Amino acids: CASSERGLGELFF.

The chain uses TRBV9 and TRBJ1-4, with TRBD1 matching 7 bases. CDR3 length equals 15 residues. Per the germline V gene, CDR1 is SGDLS and CDR2 is YYNGEE. The V segment lost 3 bases and the J segment 6 bases; nucleotides outside the gene matches: 8. The CDR3 nucleotides are TGTGCCAGCAGCGGGGGACCAGGGGGATATGAAAAACTGTTTTTT. The encoded protein is CASSGGPGGYEKLFF.

The rearrangement joins TRBV5-6 to TRBJ1-3, with TRBD1 identical over 9 bases. This CDR3 is built from 16 residues. CDR1 is SGHDT, CDR2 YYEEEE, per germline. The junction had 6 bases not matched to a gene; V was cut back by 3 bases and J by 2 bases. CDR3 in amino acids: CASSSDRGIPGNTIYF. The CDR3 DNA reads as TGTGCCAGCAGCTCGGACAGGGGTATCCCTGGAAACACCATATATTTT.

The chain uses TRBV28 and TRBJ2-7; TRBD2 aligns across 11 bases. Germline loops: CDR1 MDHEN, CDR2 SYDVKM. This CDR3 comprises 15 residues. J was trimmed by 4 bases and V by 5 bases; bases with no gene match: 7. The CDR3 here is CASSALAGGRYEQYF. CDR3 coding DNA: TGTGCCAGCAGTGCTCTAGCGGGGGGTAGGTACGAGCAGTACTTC.

The chain uses TRBV20-1 and TRBJ1-1; TRBD1 might be the D (5 bases). Germline CDR1 and CDR2: DFQATT and SNEGSKA (reference sequence). The CDR3 sequence is 11 residues long. The V gene lost 3 bases and the J gene lost 11 bases, with 13 bases spanning the gap. The CDR3 sequence: CSASRGAGAFF. CDR3 bases: TGCAGTGCTAGCCGCGGGGCTGGGGCTTTCTTT.

The chain couples TRBV5-5 to TRBJ1-3; D is undetermined. V gave up 8 bases and J gave up 4 bases, with 13 bases separating them. Germline V lookup: CDR1 SGHKS, CDR2 YYEKEE (reference sequence). The CDR3 totals 13 residues. The CDR3 DNA sequence: TGTGCCAGTGAGGCGGGGTTCGGAAACACCATATATTTT. Translated: CASEAGFGNTIYF.